This T cell receptor (beta chain) was found in a study of control samples from healthy donors and cancer patients. The V end lost 0 bases, the J end lost 4 bases, and 9 bases lay between the germline ends. The germline V gene encodes CDR1 SGHAT and CDR2 FQNNGV. This CDR3 spans 14 amino acids. The protocol was immunoSEQ multiplex PCR, while the TCRdb copy is restricted to in-frame clones and leaves out a portion. Of 110,000 or so clones in the sample, approximately 90% were seen once. Material for sequencing was blood. V is TRBV11-2 and J is TRBJ1-1, with D tentatively TRBD1 (6 bases). The TCR comes from a human donor in good health. The donor label of this sample is uncertain. CDR3 loop: CASSLEGAGTEAFF. The DNA of the CDR3 is TGTGCCAGCAGCTTAGAGGGGGCGGGCACTGAAGCTTTCTTT.